The sequence of this T cell receptor (beta chain) was determined in a study of OX40 agonist ivuxolimab in advanced cancers. The overall study: The patients' treatment was ivuxolimab, an agonistic anti-OX40 (CD134) antibody. Three patients, one with hepatocellular carcinoma and two with cutaneous melanoma, responded partially. Study findings and constraints: Clones of CD4+ and CD8+ blood T cells grew by week 6 at doses of 0.1 to 3.0 mg/kg.

Clones were read by immunoSEQ multiplex PCR, and TCRdb kept only the in-frame ones, dropping some. The sample contains more than 90,000 clones, under 85% of which appear only once. The CDR3 totals 14 residues. The germline V and J ends were trimmed by 2 bases and 0 bases, with 6 bases remaining between them. Germline V gene data show CDR1 as KGHSH and CDR2 as LQKENI. Of note for this clone: Its antigen is not known.

The chain is built from TRBV18 and TRBJ2-3, with D uncertain. This sequence originates from an adult with an advanced solid tumor such as melanoma, head and neck, liver or kidney cancer. The material sequenced was CD4+ or CD8+ T cells sorted from blood, taken in a trial of the OX40 agonist ivuxolimab. CDR3 coding DNA: TGTGCCAGCTCACCATTAAGGAGCACAGATACGCAGTATTTT. It codes for CASSPLRSTDTQYF.